These T cell receptor beta chains were read from a single sample in a study of cytomegalovirus exposure and HLA in healthy donors. The table came from immunoSEQ multiplex PCR; TCRdb's copy has only in-frame clones and leaves some out. This repertoire shows about 100,000 clones, over 65% found once; its top ten account for around 2.6%. Sequencing was done on a sample of PBMCs. The receptor set was obtained from a man aged 40-50 years in good health and CMV-seronegative. CDR3s include the opening cysteine and the closing phenylalanine or tryptophan. Each record gives: V gene, D gene, clone size, CDR3 protein. D genes are given only for firm matches. The size entry is marked missing in some rows and otherwise reads once, few, many or a size class.

TRBV5-1 TRBD1 once CASSLGQGAKNTEAFF
TRBV4-3 . . CASSQAVNTEAFF
TRBV5-4 TRBD1 . CASSAGQGAVGNTIYF
TRBV19 TRBD1 few CASSAGQGTDTQYF
TRBV5-8 TRBD1 . CASSLEWRSRQGALPYEQYF
TRBV5-4 TRBD2 . CASSKGLAGLVGELFF
TRBV7-9 . . CATRVVANNNEQFF
TRBV5-1 . few CASSLVASLSTDTQYF
TRBV5-1 TRBD2 . CASSLGLAGGTDTQYF
TRBV19 TRBD1 once CASSIDSRGDTEAFF
TRBV6-6 . . CASSYTGRNTEAFF
TRBV18 TRBD1 . CASSQTGTEYNEQFF
TRBV28 . . CASSLVGEDYEQYF
TRBV5-1 . . CASSLAGDYGYTF
TRBV6-6 TRBD2 . CASSFSGTSQGDTQYF
TRBV10-3 . . CATSEPTGLSGELFF
TRBV29-1 . . CSVPVVRSISTEAFF
TRBV19 TRBD1 . CASSPQGQGSGNEQFF
TRBV19 . . CASSIVGEAEAFF
TRBV13 TRBD1 few CASSLGTGSDEKLFF
TRBV19 TRBD1 . CATRDRARASPLHF
TRBV9 . . CASSPLSTGRGTYEQYF
TRBV7-2 TRBD1 . CASSPMTGVDEKLFF
TRBV6-5 . few CASTRGGVGSYEQYF
TRBV6-4 . . CASSERDGYEQYF
TRBV19 . . CASSGRRGGPVNQPQHF
TRBV11-1 TRBD1 . CASSDVGGQVTDTQYF
TRBV5-4 . . CASSLGSREKLFF
TRBV7-3 . . CASSLTVVPGTGELFF
TRBV5-4 . . CASSPTTLDTEAFF
TRBV4-1 . . CASSSYGTPGETQYF
TRBV30 . . CAWSVGPPGVYF
TRBV5-8 TRBD2 few CASSLVSGMGDTQYF
TRBV30 TRBD1 . CAWSGQGENEKLFF
TRBV4-2 . . CASSPGGQPGLGAFF